Sequencing of this T cell receptor (beta chain) was carried out in a study of T cell responses to AZD1222 COVID-19 vaccine. Study-wide points: It was only a handful of AZD1222 recipients who were seropositive at baseline. Unmutated variant regions are reportedly targeted by nearly half of spike-specific TCRs.

In the case of this clone: Its matching antigen is unknown.

Using immunoSEQ multiplex PCR, the repertoire was profiled, and TCRdb retains in-frame clones only, with some absent. The sample has 150,000 or so clones, 85% to 95% seen once. CDR1 and CDR2 (germline): SGHVS, FQNEAQ. V shed 5 bases and J shed 9 bases, with 14 bases lying between them. CDR3 length equals 13 residues. This chain uses TRBV7-8 with TRBJ1-5; D is unresolved. This clonotype was sampled from an adult in good health. The sample here was peripheral blood, taken on day 0 of AZD1222 vaccination. CDR3 DNA sequence: TGTGCCAGCAGCCCTATCCCCAAGTGGCCCCAGCATTTT. It translates to CASSPIPKWPQHF. Based on the CDR3 plus reference TRBV7-8 and TRBJ1-5, the full variable domain is GAGVSQSPRYKVAKRGQDVALRCDPISGHVSLFWYQQALGQGPEFLTYFQNEAQLDKSGLPSDRFFAERPEGSVSTLKIQRTQQEDSAVYLCASSPIPKWPQHFGDGTRLSIL.